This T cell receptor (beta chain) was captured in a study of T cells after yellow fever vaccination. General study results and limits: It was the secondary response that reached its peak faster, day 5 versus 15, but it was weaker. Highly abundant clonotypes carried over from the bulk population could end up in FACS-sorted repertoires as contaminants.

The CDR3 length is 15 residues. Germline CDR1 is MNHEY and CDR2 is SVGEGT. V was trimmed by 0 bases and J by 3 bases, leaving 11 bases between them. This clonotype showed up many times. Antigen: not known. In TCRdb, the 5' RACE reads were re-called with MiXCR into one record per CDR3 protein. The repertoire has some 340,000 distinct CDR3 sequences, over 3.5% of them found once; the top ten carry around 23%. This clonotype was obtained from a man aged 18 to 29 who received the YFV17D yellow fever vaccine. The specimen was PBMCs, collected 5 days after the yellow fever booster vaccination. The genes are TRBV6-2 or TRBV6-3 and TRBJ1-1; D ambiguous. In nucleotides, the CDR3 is TGTGCCAGCAGTTACTCGCGGGGTGTGCACACTGAAGCTTTCTTT. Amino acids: CASSYSRGVHTEAFF.